These 11 T cell receptor beta chains originate from one sample sequenced in a study of blood T cell repertoires in COVID-19. Libraries were prepared by immunoSEQ multiplex PCR; TCRdb keeps only in-frame clonotypes and omits some of them. The sample yields about 160,000 clones, less than 90% seen once. The sequenced sample was PBMCs or T cells enriched from blood (not recorded which). The source is a woman aged 45-59 years who had recovered from COVID-19.

This clone was observed a handful of times. This rearrangement joins TRBV5-1 to TRBJ2-1, with D unresolved. CDR1 and CDR2 (germline): SGHRS, YFSETQ. The CDR3 contains 17 residues. With 4 bases removed from V and 0 bases from J, the gap between germline ends came to 17 bases. CDR3 sequence reads: CASSRNPTSPSYNEQFF. DNA for the CDR3: TGCGCCAGCAGCCGGAACCCGACATCCCCCTCCTACAATGAGCAGTTCTTC.

This sequence joins TRBV27 and TRBJ1-2, with 8 bases identical to TRBD1. V trimming: 6 bases; J trimming: 8 bases; junction bases outside the gene matches: 23. The CDR3 covers 18 residues. Germline V CDR1 and CDR2: MNHEY, SMNVEV (reference sequence). The chain's CDR3 is CASSRDGTGGGSQAGYTF. The CDR3 bases are TGTGCCAGCAGCCGAGACGGGACAGGAGGGGGCTCCCAAGCAGGCTACACCTTC.

The V call is TRBV30, the J call TRBJ2-3, with 12 bases lining up with TRBD2. With 3 bases clipped from V and 4 bases from J, the junction kept 5 bases outside the gene matches. CDR3 size: 15 residues. Germline CDR1 is GTSNPN and CDR2 is SVGIG (reference sequence). The CDR3 DNA is TGTGCCTGGAGGCTAGCGGGAGGGCATCCAGATACGCAGTATTTT. Encoded protein: CAWRLAGGHPDTQYF.

The rearrangement links TRBV5-1 to TRBJ2-5; 7 bases align to TRBD2. The CDR3 runs 15 residues. CDR1 and CDR2 from the germline V gene are SGHRS and YFSETQ. V shed 3 bases and J 3 bases; nucleotides not matched to a gene: 8. The CDR3 coding sequence is TGCGCCAGCAGCTCGGCCCTGGGGAGGGAAGAGACCCAGTACTTC. Translating it yields CASSSALGREETQYF.

The rearrangement joins TRBV19 to TRBJ2-4; 7 nucleotides match TRBD2. CDR3 length: 14 amino acids. Germline V CDR1 and CDR2: LNHDA, SQIVND (reference sequence). The junction had 7 bases not matched to a gene; V was cut back by 2 bases and J by 9 bases. The CDR3: CASSISAGEGIQYF. As DNA, the CDR3 is TGTGCCAGTAGTATATCGGCGGGGGAAGGCATTCAGTACTTC.

The rearrangement uses TRBV2 and TRBJ2-7, with unresolved D. The CDR3 runs 12 residues. Trimming removed 10 bases at V and 2 bases at J, with 12 bases between. CDR1 is SNHLY, CDR2 FYNNEI, per germline. The CDR3 protein is CATKYNPYEQYV. CDR3 bases: TGTGCCACGAAATACAACCCCTACGAGCAGTACGTC.

The J gene is TRBJ2-1, the V gene TRBV30; 9 positions agree with TRBD2. Germline loops: CDR1 GTSNPN, CDR2 SVGIG (reference sequence). V lost 5 bases to trimming and J lost 4 bases; unmatched junction nucleotides: 12. The CDR3 runs 16 residues. CDR3 region: CAWGGGSSGAYNEQFF. CDR3 coding DNA: TGTGCCTGGGGAGGGGGGTCTAGCGGGGCTTACAATGAGCAGTTCTTC.

V usage is TRBV5-1 and J usage is TRBJ1-1, with D hard to call. Per germline, CDR1 SGHRS and CDR2 YFSETQ. V lost 3 bases to trimming and J lost 1 base, with 13 bases between them. The CDR3 sequence is 15 residues long. In DNA form, the CDR3 reads TGCGCCAGCAGCTGGGCCGAGGGCCGGAACACTGAAGCTTTCTTT. Its translation: CASSWAEGRNTEAFF.

This sequence joins TRBV4-3 and TRBJ2-2; 8 bases match TRBD1. V gave up 4 bases and J gave up 3 bases; unmatched junction bases: 13. Germline V gene lookup returns CDR1 LGHNA and CDR2 YSLEER. CDR3 length: 18 residues. The CDR3: CASSRTLSGTGDTGELFF. The DNA of the CDR3 is TGCGCCAGCAGCCGTACCCTATCCGGGACAGGTGACACCGGGGAGCTGTTTTTT.

In this sample, this clone turned up once. V gene TRBV12-3 or TRBV12-4 combines with J gene TRBJ1-1; a possible D gene is TRBD1 (5 bases). This CDR3 contains 13 residues. V was clipped by 7 bases and J by 0 bases, with 9 bases between them. CDR3 nucleotide sequence: TGTGCCAGCACCAGGGCCTTGAACACTGAAGCTTTCTTT. This gives the protein CASTRALNTEAFF.

This rearrangement joins TRBV6-5 to TRBJ1-1, with 8 bases matching TRBD1. The CDR3 contains 15 residues. J lost 4 bases, V lost 3 bases, and 7 bases had no gene match. Germline V gene sequence: CDR1 MNHEY, CDR2 SVGAGI. CDR3 sequence reads: CASSYFAGGGTEAFF. In DNA, the CDR3 is TGTGCCAGCAGTTATTTTGCAGGGGGCGGCACTGAAGCTTTCTTT.